This T cell receptor beta chain was observed in a study of cytomegalovirus exposure and HLA in healthy donors (TCRdb year 2017). About the full investigation: According to an earlier analysis of several hundred of the donors, about 179 million T cells yielded over 90 million unique TCR beta sequences and more than 250 Gb of sequence data. The study aimed to test whether signatures of past pathogen exposure could be identified by cataloging public T cell receptors. Roughly five DR-DQ haplotypes were handled as single units for association and clustering because linkage in the cohort was strong. Every repertoire in the discovery cohort had been generated on one and the same sequencing platform. A later genetic analysis took genome-wide SNP genotypes for about three fifths of the 666 donors and used that subset as a discovery cohort. To predict cytomegalovirus infection status, the study combined high-throughput TCR immunosequencing, statistical association of individual TCRs with disease status, and machine learning. Of the approximately 370 genotyped donors, 81% were placed in the genetic ancestry cluster associated with self-reported Caucasian donors. An early release that covered about 600 HLA-typed donors contained approximately 300 gigabases of sequencing data and approximately 85 million unique TCR sequences. An earlier analysis of roughly 580 of the donors used high-throughput TCR beta sequencing to judge whether each TCR beta V gene segment behaved as functional or pseudogenic. HLA typing included class I and class II loci at four-digit resolution. Donor age, sex, ethnicity and CMV serostatus were compiled alongside the repertoire data. Across 300 to 400 genotyped donors of the cohort, an average of roughly 230,000 unique TCR beta nucleotide sequences per donor were sequenced, and roughly a sixth of those sequences were non-productive. Rather than using new phenotypic data, the later analysis identified candidate immune exposures from TCR beta sequences and from how often those sequences occurred across donors. A separate validation cohort of some 130 different subjects was used in addition to the approximately 640-subject first cohort. The number of donors typed differed by locus, with 629-630 for A, B, C, DRB1 and DQB1, more than 500 for DQA1, under 610 for DPA1, and about 450 for DPB1. The T cell repertoires of about 700 subjects were profiled by immunosequencing and related to cytomegalovirus serostatus. A later analysis re-examined previously published TCR beta repertoires from around 670 donors and added high-resolution HLA genotyping to investigate patterns of TCR occurrence. General conclusions and limits of the study: A cluster of highly shared sequence variants was judged likely to represent a technical artifact of the sequencing pipeline. According to the authors, the approach could potentially be generalized to other disease states and immunological phenotypes. In a later analysis, the rate of TCR association differed among HLA loci, with DRB1 alleles having the most associated TCRs and HLA-C alleles having the fewest. Strong co-occurrence of HLA alleles, especially DR and DQ, made assigning TCR associations to individual alleles difficult. Only TCR beta chains were sequenced in this cohort, and the absence of alpha or paired-chain data limited detectable features. In a later genetic analysis, a missense DCLRE1C variant was associated with V-gene and J-gene trimming of TCR beta chains, and the association was replicated in an independent cohort. Compared with the roughly 700-donor mean, donors in an Asian-associated ancestry cluster had fewer N-insertions in productive TCRs, according to a later genetic analysis. Most TCR sequences were observed very rarely across donors, whereas some public TCRs were present in many individuals. According to a later analysis, parvovirus B19, influenza, CMV and Epstein-Barr virus appeared linked to several top co-occurrence clusters. The only immune exposure information available for the cohort was CMV serostatus. Linkage disequilibrium might explain the correlated functional status among segregating V segments, but an unknown experimental factor could not be ruled out. In a later analysis, 16,951 TCR beta sequences were associated with specific HLA alleles at a false discovery rate of 0.05. The earlier analysis of some 560 of the donors excluded around 17 rarely observed V segments, including chromosome 9 orphons, because counts were too low. An earlier analysis of approximately 540 of the donors showed that most TCR beta V segments appeared in productive rearrangements either about 90% or about 30% of the time, which broadly matched IMGT annotations. Most CMV-associated TCR beta chains appeared to be HLA-restricted in a later analysis, and the HLA associations seemed to be driven largely by CMV exposure. Cytomegalovirus status was reported to be diagnosed by the classifier with high specificity and sensitivity in both the original and validation cohorts. A further reported finding was that TCR beta sequences accurately predicted the HLA-A and HLA-B alleles for most subjects in the first cohort. Some IMGT-functional V segments, including TRBV6-2 and TRBV6-3, could not be distinguished by the 87-base-pair reads and were therefore excluded. The study listed 150 to 200 TCR beta chains as associated with cytomegalovirus. In a later analysis, HLA-associated TCR beta chains showed more clonal expansion and lower generation probabilities than non-associated chains that were equally common. Presence/absence analyses assumed roughly uniform sequencing depth across donors, an assumption that may not hold. A few of the identified cytomegalovirus-associated TCR beta chains were confirmed in vitro to be specific for cytomegalovirus antigens. Because HLA typing was missing for some donors at each locus, association tests included only the typed subset.

The library came from the immunoSEQ multiplex PCR assay. For the multiplex PCR, a mixture combining 60 forward primers for TCR Vbeta segments and 13 reverse primers for TCR Jbeta segments was used. The CDR3 region of rearranged TCR beta genes was amplified from genomic DNA with a multiplex PCR assay. On the Illumina HiSeq System, the amplified TCR beta libraries were sequenced as 87-base-pair reads. Regarding the original processing steps: In a later analysis, roughly 80 million unique TCR beta chains were counted across the 666 repertoires, and roughly 11 million of these chains were shared by at least two donors. Raw reads were error-corrected and collapsed into unique sequences with a nearest-neighbor algorithm that merged closely related sequences to remove PCR and sequencing errors. V, D and J gene segments were assigned by aligning CDR3 sequences to IMGT reference sequences. For a sequence to be retained, at least a six-nucleotide match to both a V gene segment and a J gene segment was required. A rearrangement was called productive if the CDR3 had no stop codons and remained in frame with V and J, and every other rearrangement was called non-productive. Following IMGT convention, CDR3 was defined as the stretch from the second conserved V-encoded cysteine to the conserved J-encoded phenylalanine. In an earlier analysis of 587 of the donors, sequences lacking an unambiguous match to a single V gene segment were excluded. In an earlier analysis of approximately 590 of the donors, a V segment was called functional when productive rearrangements were above 56.7%, and segregating when the standard deviation between donors exceeded 5%. A statistical classification framework was built for diagnosing cytomegalovirus status from the catalog of TCR beta chain sequences. A later analysis assigned V and J genes by comparing TCR nucleotide sequences with IMGT/GENE-DB human TR gene sequences. In a later analysis, CDR3 sequences and most-parsimonious VDJ recombination scenarios were assigned using the TCRdist pipeline. In a later analysis, each TCR beta chain was defined by its CDR3 amino acid sequence together with its V-gene family, and reads lacking a unique V-gene family were excluded. A later analysis removed several hundred highly shared, low-generation-probability nucleotide sequences to deal with suspected cross-contamination and a sequencing artifact. In a later analysis, a clonal expansion index was calculated for each public chain from normalized within-repertoire ranks of inferred template counts. In a later analysis, generation probabilities were computed using a VDJ recombination model fitted to out-of-frame rearrangements, and the results were checked against IGoR. Hypergeometric tests were used in a later analysis to score TCR-TCR, TCR-HLA and TCR-CMV co-occurrence, with a repertoire-size bias correction applied to the TCR pairs. In a later analysis, false discovery rates were estimated by permuting HLA or CMV assignments 20 times. In a later analysis, co-occurring TCRs were grouped using DBSCAN, and TCRdist sequence similarity was added for clustering within HLA-allele-positive subsets. For co-occurrence clustering, repertoires with fewer than 30,000 or more than 120,000 public chains were excluded, along with 4 to 6 repertoires with anomalous nucleotide sharing. Not all clones reach the TCRdb copy of this immuneACCESS table, which keeps in-frame sequences only. Checked studies attribute under half of the gap to unresolved V genes and leave the rest unexplained. The V and J calls and clone size come from that table; D and trimming were worked out from the DNA. The sample's own table lists 85,000 to 90,000 clones. The ten largest clones add up to over 15% of the sample.

As concerns this clone: The antigen it recognizes is unknown.

The cohort consisted of 650 to 850 healthy bone marrow donors. At the time of sampling, all cohort members were nominally healthy, though unrecorded immune exposures were likely present. The donor was CMV seropositive and belonged to the group of about 290 seropositive cohort members. Each donor provided a peripheral blood sample, and peripheral blood mononuclear cells were used for TCR beta sequencing. The Qiagen DNeasy Blood Extraction Kit was used to extract genomic DNA from the blood cell samples. Relative to germline, V is 2 bases shorter and J is 5 bases shorter, with 15 bases between their ends. The CDR3 contains 15 residues, cysteine and phenylalanine counted. Left in the record is the CDR3 DNA by itself, 45 bases read in frame from the first base. As encoded in the germline V gene (reference sequence), CDR1 is LNHDA while CDR2 is SQIVND.

The sequence was collected from a man aged 45-65 years in good health and CMV-seropositive. Sample: PBMCs. The chain was built from TRBV19 and TRBJ2-5; a weak D assignment points to TRBD1 (5 bases agree). CDR3 region: CASSILGQGSETQYF. The nucleotide sequence reads TGTGCCAGTAGTATACTGGGGCAGGGCTCGGAGACCCAGTACTTC. With the portions outside the CDR3 filled from the reference TRBV19 and TRBJ2-5 genes, the complete variable region becomes DGGITQSPKYLFRKEGQNVTLSCEQNLNHDAMYWYRQDPGQGLRLIYYSQIVNDFQKGDIAEGYSVSREKKESFPLTVTSAQKNPTAFYLCASSILGQGSETQYFGPGTRLLVL.